The 13 T cell receptor beta chains below were found in one sample sequenced in a study of cytomegalovirus exposure and HLA in healthy donors. Primers included in the PCR were 60 Vbeta and 13 Jbeta primers. Clones were read by immunoSEQ multiplex PCR, and TCRdb kept only the in-frame ones, dropping some. The data hold some 150,000 clones, with roughly 72% observed a single time. Sequenced input: PBMCs. Receptor source: a man younger than 45 in good health and CMV-seronegative.

The chain joins TRBV18 to TRBJ1-1; 7 bases fit TRBD1. Germline trimming cut 4 bases from V and 1 base from J; bases unmatched to any gene: 3. CDR1 and CDR2 from the germline V gene are KGHSH and LQKENI. This CDR3 spans 14 amino acids. This CDR3 reads CASSRQGENTEAFF. CDR3 DNA: TGTGCCAGCTCACGACAGGGTGAGAACACTGAAGCTTTCTTT.

The rearrangement uses TRBV2 and TRBJ2-7; D is possibly TRBD1 (6 bases). Deletions cut 5 bases from V and 2 bases from J, with 13 bases between. Germline lookup yields CDR1 SNHLY and CDR2 FYNNEI. The CDR3 extends over 14 amino acids. In DNA, the CDR3 is TGTGCCAGCAGTCTACAGGGTGATGCCTACGAGCAGTACTTC. Translated, it gives CASSLQGDAYEQYF.

This chain uses TRBV7-8 with TRBJ2-2, with D unclear. CDR3 size: 17 residues. The ends were cut back, 1 base at V and 2 bases at J, with 14 bases in the middle. Per the germline V gene, CDR1 is SGHVS and CDR2 is FQNEAQ. The CDR3 loop reads CASSLVGTLPNTGELFF. Written as DNA, the CDR3 is TGTGCCAGCAGCTTAGTGGGCACATTACCTAACACCGGGGAGCTGTTTTTT. Together with reference TRBV7-8 and TRBJ2-2, the CDR3 gives the full variable domain: GAGVSQSPRYKVAKRGQDVALRCDPISGHVSLFWYQQALGQGPEFLTYFQNEAQLDKSGLPSDRFFAERPEGSVSTLKIQRTQQEDSAVYLCASSLVGTLPNTGELFFGEGSRLTVL.

This clone was found a few times. This chain links TRBV9 with TRBJ2-7; 9 nucleotides line up with TRBD1. CDR3 length: 15 amino acids. Germline V gene sequence: CDR1 SGDLS, CDR2 YYNGEE. With 2 bases clipped from V and 5 bases from J, the junction kept 8 bases outside the gene matches. CDR3 sequence (DNA): TGTGCCAGCAGCGTCGGGACAGGGCATACCAACGAGCAGTACTTC. Protein product: CASSVGTGHTNEQYF.

This clone was seen only a few times. The genes are TRBV27 and TRBJ1-2; TRBD1 matches 7 bases. CDR1 MNHEY and CDR2 SMNVEV come from the germline V gene (reference sequence). Germline trimming cut 2 bases from V and 5 bases from J; bases unmatched to any gene: 11. This CDR3 has 16 amino acids. The CDR3 DNA is TGTGCCAGCAGTTTAGGACTGACAGGGAATGTTTATGGCTACACCTTC. Translation gives CASSLGLTGNVYGYTF.

The chain couples TRBV6-6 to TRBJ1-1, with D perhaps matching TRBD1 (5 bases). With 7 bases removed from V and 4 bases from J, the gap between germline ends came to 13 bases. This CDR3 comprises 13 residues. The germline gives CDR1 MNHNY, CDR2 SVGAGI (reference sequence). The CDR3 sequence is CASMGGEATEAFF. CDR3 coding DNA: TGTGCCAGCATGGGGGGAGAGGCCACTGAAGCTTTCTTT.

The rearrangement joins TRBV27 to TRBJ2-7; weak D call: TRBD2 (5 bases). Trimming removed 5 bases at V and 1 base at J, with 9 bases between. The CDR3 length is 13 residues. The germline CDR1 and CDR2 sequences are MNHEY and SMNVEV (reference sequence). CDR3 residues: CASSPSGSYEQYF. CDR3 coding DNA: TGTGCCAGCAGTCCAAGCGGATCCTACGAGCAGTACTTC.

This chain uses TRBV7-9 with TRBJ1-4; 9 bases fit TRBD1. CDR3 size: 14 residues. Germline V CDR1 and CDR2: SEHNR, FQNEAQ (reference sequence). J lost 7 bases, V lost 5 bases, and 5 bases had no gene match. The CDR3: CASSAGTGREKLFF. The CDR3 DNA sequence: TGTGCCAGCAGCGCCGGGACAGGGCGTGAAAAACTGTTTTTT.

This sequence joins TRBV19 and TRBJ1-4, with 9 bases fitting TRBD1. With V trimmed by 6 bases and J by 3 bases, 2 bases remained unmatched. CDR1 is LNHDA, CDR2 SQIVND, per germline (reference sequence). This CDR3 is built from 14 residues. In nucleotides, the CDR3 is TGTGCCAGTAGGGACAGGGGATCTAATGAAAAACTGTTTTTT. Amino acid sequence: CASRDRGSNEKLFF.

This clone was seen once. The rearrangement links TRBV28 to TRBJ1-5, with D perhaps TRBD1 (6 bases). This CDR3 is built from 14 residues. Germline values: CDR1 MDHEN, CDR2 SYDVKM. V was trimmed by 9 bases and J by 9 bases, leaving 21 bases between them. In nucleotides, the CDR3 is TGTGCCAGTTGGGACACGGGACGGATGCTGCCCCAGCATTTT. It codes for CASWDTGRMLPQHF.

V usage is TRBV6-6 and J usage is TRBJ2-1, with 9 bases fitting TRBD1. CDR3 length equals 13 residues. Germline CDR1 and CDR2: MNHNY and SVGAGI (reference sequence). V trimming: 5 bases; J trimming: 7 bases; junction bases outside the gene matches: 3. The CDR3 loop reads CASSRDRVNEQFF. In DNA, the CDR3 is TGTGCCAGCAGTAGGGACAGGGTAAATGAGCAGTTCTTC.

This chain links TRBV7-2 with TRBJ2-2; D might be TRBD2 (5 bases). Germline V lookup: CDR1 SGHTA, CDR2 FQGNSA. Between the trimmed V and J ends, which lost 0 bases and 5 bases, there was a span of 10 bases. The CDR3 totals 15 residues. CDR3 protein: CASSLALLGTGELFF. The CDR3 DNA sequence: TGTGCCAGCAGCTTAGCCCTACTAGGGACCGGGGAGCTGTTTTTT.

This clone was detected once. The chain is built from TRBV19 and TRBJ1-2, with TRBD1 matching over 8 bases. The CDR3 length is 14 residues. V lost 6 bases and J lost 3; bases outside the gene matches: 6. Germline V CDR1 and CDR2: LNHDA, SQIVND (reference sequence). The CDR3 is CASSPGQGDYGYTF. CDR3 DNA: TGTGCCAGTAGCCCCGGACAGGGAGACTATGGCTACACCTTC.